This is a list of T cell receptor beta chains from one sample in a study of blood T cell repertoires in COVID-19. Sequencing used immunoSEQ multiplex PCR; TCRdb keeps in-frame clones, though not all of them. The sample lists 100,000 to 150,000 clones, more than 70% seen once, with around 3.4% in the top ten. Specimen: peripheral blood. These receptors were taken from a woman in her sixties or seventies with acute or convalescent COVID-19. Both conserved end residues are part of each CDR3. A D gene is named only where the DNA matches it firmly. Clone size is shown for a subset of rows, as once, few, many or a class of expanded clone.

V gene	D gene	clone size	J gene	CDR3 DNA	CDR3 protein
TRBV28	TRBD1	.	TRBJ1-5	TGTGCCAGCAGTTTACCTACAGGGGGTAATCAGCCCCAGCATTTT	CASSLPTGGNQPQHF
TRBV28	.	.	TRBJ2-7	TGTGCCAGCAGCCCATCGGGGTATCGTGAGCAGTACTTC	CASSPSGYREQYF
TRBV28	.	once	TRBJ2-5	TGTGCCAGCACCCTAGGGGTTTTACAGGGAGAGCGAGAGACCCAGTACTTC	CASTLGVLQGERETQYF
TRBV5-1	.	.	TRBJ1-6	TGCGCCAGCAGCTTGGCGGGCAGGGAGGAATCACCCCTCCACTTT	CASSLAGREESPLHF
TRBV6-6	.	.	TRBJ2-1	TGTGCCAGCAGTTACTCCCCAGCGGGCAACTACAATGAGCAGTTCTTC	CASSYSPAGNYNEQFF
TRBV1	.	.	TRBJ2-5	TGCACCAGCAGCCAAACAACTAGCAGCCAAGAGACCCAGTACTTC	CTSSQTTSSQETQYF
TRBV28	.	once	TRBJ1-2	TGTGCCAGCAGTTTACCGGGGGGAGGAGGCTATGGCTACACCTTC	CASSLPGGGGYGYTF
TRBV7-2	.	.	TRBJ2-1	TGTGCCAGCAGCTTAAACAGGAACAATGAGCAGTTCTTC	CASSLNRNNEQFF
TRBV18	TRBD1	once	TRBJ1-2	TGTGCCGCACAGGGGGCGCCTAACTATGGCTACACCTTC	CAAQGAPNYGYTF
TRBV5-1	TRBD1	.	TRBJ1-3	TGCGCCAGCAGCTTGGCAATGACAGGGACGACTGGAAACACCATATATTTT	CASSLAMTGTTGNTIYF